Listed below are T cell receptor beta chains from one sample, sequenced in a study of early T cells in non-severe SARS-CoV-2 infection. TCRdb independently ran MiXCR on the 5' RACE reads; one entry per CDR3 protein. The sample has fewer than 85,000 distinct CDR3 sequences; 15% to 17% are singletons. Input material: whole blood. The receptor source for this set is an adult who was a healthcare worker with PCR-confirmed SARS-CoV-2 infection or an uninfected control (not recorded which). Each CDR3 is given with its conserved first and last residue. D genes are given only for firm matches. Clone sizes are given selectively: once, few, many, or a class where the clone is expanded.

>.|TRBV27|TRBJ2-7|few
CASSPGLSYEQYF
TGTGCCAGCAGTCCGGGACTTTCCTACGAGCAGTACTTC
>.|TRBV7-2|TRBJ2-7|.
CASSLAGQRGYEQYF
TGTGCCAGCAGCTTAGCGGGCCAGAGAGGATACGAGCAGTACTTC
>.|TRBV19|TRBJ2-1|few
CASSISAFTYNEQFF
TGTGCCAGTAGTATTTCAGCTTTTACCTACAATGAGCAGTTCTTC
>.|TRBV11-2|TRBJ1-1|.
CASRSSYTEAFF
TGTGCCAGCAGAAGTAGTTACACTGAAGCTTTCTTT
>TRBD1|TRBV7-9|TRBJ1-6|.
CASSLGTGSNSPLHF
TGTGCCAGCAGCTTGGGGACAGGGTCTAATTCACCCCTCCACTTT
>TRBD1|TRBV7-3|TRBJ1-1|few
CASSLTGTGSNTEAFF
TGTGCCAGCAGCTTAACCGGGACAGGGTCGAACACTGAAGCTTTCTTT
>.|TRBV20-1|TRBJ2-4|.
CSGAGGTKNIQYF
TGCAGTGGCGCTGGAGGGACCAAAAACATTCAGTACTTC
>TRBD2|TRBV29-1|TRBJ2-1|few
CSVRPGLAGPREQFF
TGCAGCGTGCGGCCGGGACTAGCGGGTCCGAGGGAGCAGTTCTTC
>.|TRBV5-1|TRBJ2-5|.
CASRNEETQYF
TGCGCCAGCAGGAACGAAGAGACCCAGTACTTC
>TRBD2|TRBV29-1|TRBJ2-2|few
CSVVAGGNTGELFF
TGCAGCGTGGTAGCGGGAGGGAACACCGGGGAGCTGTTTTTT
>.|TRBV5-1|TRBJ2-5|few
CASSWGAATETQYF
TGCGCCAGCAGCTGGGGGGCGGCTACCGAGACCCAGTACTTC
>.|TRBV6-5|TRBJ1-5|many
CASSYSGSNQPQHF
TGTGCCAGCAGTTACTCGGGGTCTAATCAGCCCCAGCATTTT
>.|TRBV2|TRBJ2-1|few
CASSQYGGPYNEQFF
TGTGCCAGCAGTCAGTATGGGGGACCATACAATGAGCAGTTCTTC
>.|TRBV9|TRBJ1-5|few
CASSVDGSNQPQHF
TGTGCCAGCAGCGTAGATGGGAGCAATCAGCCCCAGCATTTT
>.|TRBV7-6|TRBJ2-7|.
CASSLSLSSYEQYF
TGTGCCAGCAGTCTAAGCCTAAGCTCCTACGAGCAGTACTTC
>TRBD1|TRBV5-5|TRBJ1-1|many
CASSFGPGQGEAFF
TGTGCCAGCAGCTTTGGACCGGGACAGGGGGAAGCTTTCTTT
>TRBD1|TRBV7-6|TRBJ2-5|.
CASSFYRGLEETQYF
TGTGCCAGCAGCTTCTACAGGGGTTTGGAAGAGACCCAGTACTTC
>TRBD2|TRBV6-5|TRBJ2-2|few
CASRAGGSTGELFF
TGTGCCAGTAGAGCGGGAGGGAGCACCGGGGAGCTGTTTTTT
>.|TRBV6-6|TRBJ2-5|.
CASSYGGHLQETQYF
TGTGCCAGCAGTTACGGGGGACATCTCCAAGAGACCCAGTACTTC
>TRBD1|TRBV5-1|TRBJ2-5|many
CASSVGTGAGVETQYF
TGCGCCAGCAGCGTAGGGACAGGGGCAGGAGTAGAGACCCAGTACTTC
>TRBD2|TRBV2|TRBJ2-3|few
CASSANLAGGGDTQYF
TGTGCCAGCAGTGCGAATCTAGCGGGAGGAGGAGATACGCAGTATTTT
>.|TRBV4-1|TRBJ1-2|many
CASSQMGSRDIKYGYTF
TGCGCCAGCAGCCAAATGGGATCCCGGGACATTAAATATGGCTACACCTTC
>.|TRBV7-6|TRBJ2-7|.
CASSLGGGANNEQYF
TGTGCCAGCAGCTTAGGAGGCGGGGCAAACAACGAGCAGTACTTC
>.|TRBV11-2|TRBJ2-7|.
CASSPPPDNLGYEQYF
TGTGCCAGCAGCCCTCCCCCTGACAATTTGGGCTACGAGCAGTACTTC
>.|TRBV7-3|TRBJ2-7|.
CASSLLGGQVYEQYF
TGTGCCAGCAGCTTATTGGGGGGCCAGGTCTACGAGCAGTACTTC